This TCR beta chain was recorded in a study of cytomegalovirus exposure and HLA in healthy donors. Looking at the study overall: Drawn from HLA-typed donors, about 85 million unique TCRs were held in an early data release. Findings of the study overall: Accurate prediction of most subjects' HLA-A and HLA-B alleles from TCR beta sequences was reported. Analyses of presence and absence presupposed an approximately uniform sequencing depth across donors.

Comment on this clone: What it binds is not known.

60 Vbeta and 13 Jbeta primers were used in PCR. The assay was immunoSEQ multiplex PCR, and TCRdb's table has in-frame clones only and misses some. The sample lists over 150,000 clones; approximately 80% were seen once. V lost 4 bases and J lost 2; bases outside the gene matches: 19. Germline loops: CDR1 SGDLS, CDR2 YYNGEE. The CDR3 covers 20 residues. Sequenced input: PBMCs. The clonotype comes from a man between 35 and 55 years old in good health and CMV-seronegative. This rearrangement joins TRBV9 to TRBJ2-3, with 10 bases fitting TRBD2. The chain's CDR3 is CASSSPGKSGGAQFTDTQYF. The CDR3 bases are TGTGCCAGCAGCTCACCCGGGAAGAGCGGGGGGGCCCAATTCACAGATACGCAGTATTTT.